This TCR beta chain comes out of a study of OX40 agonist ivuxolimab in advanced cancers. Study-level information: An agonistic anti-OX40 (CD134) antibody, ivuxolimab, was used to treat the patients.

The germline V gene has CDR1 WNHNN and CDR2 SYGVQD (reference sequence). The CDR3 loop spans 17 amino acids. V was shortened by 8 bases and J by 0 bases, with 20 bases between the two germline ends. Here immunoSEQ multiplex PCR was the method, and the copy in TCRdb shows in-frame clones only, minus some. The sample includes about 47,000 clones, roughly four fifths of them seen just once. This specimen was CD4+ or CD8+ T cells sorted from blood, taken in a trial of the OX40 agonist ivuxolimab. The rearrangement joins TRBV10-1 to TRBJ2-1; D gene unclear. This sequence was found in an adult with an advanced solid tumor such as melanoma, head and neck, liver or kidney cancer. The DNA for the CDR3 is TGCGCCAGCCCAGACTCTATCTCAATTAGCTCCTACAATGAGCAGTTCTTC. The encoded protein is CASPDSISISSYNEQFF.